The rows below give T cell receptor beta chains drawn from one sample of a study of T cell repertoires in cytomegalovirus infection. MiXCR, run by TCRdb on the reads, gives a single entry per CDR3 protein. The table lists about 210,000 distinct CDR3 sequences, around 6.2% of them singletons. Material: PBMCs. Receptors originate from a human donor in good health (CMV status not recorded). Some clones in this sample may be carry-over from other donors' samples. Each CDR3 is given with its conserved first and last residue. A D gene is named only where the DNA matches it firmly. Clone size is not always given. Where it is, it says once, few, many or a class for expanded clones.

clone size: many
V gene: TRBV29-1
D gene: NA
J gene: TRBJ1-1
CDR3 DNA: TGCAGCGCTAACAGCGATTTGAACACTGAAGCTTTCTTT
CDR3 protein: CSANSDLNTEAFF

clone size: few
V gene: TRBV29-1
D gene: NA
J gene: TRBJ1-4
CDR3 DNA: TGCAGCGTTTGCCGAACAGGGCTTTATGAAAAACTGTTTTTT
CDR3 protein: CSVCRTGLYEKLFF

clone size: NA
V gene: TRBV3-1
D gene: NA
J gene: TRBJ2-1
CDR3 DNA: TGTGCCAGCAGCCAAAACCTCCAGGCGAGAAGCACCTATGAGCAGTTCTTC
CDR3 protein: CASSQNLQARSTYEQFF

clone size: many
V gene: TRBV19
D gene: NA
J gene: TRBJ1-5
CDR3 DNA: TGTGCCAGTAGTCCTGGGATTAGCAATCAGCCCCAGCATTTT
CDR3 protein: CASSPGISNQPQHF

clone size: many
V gene: TRBV29-1
D gene: TRBD1
J gene: TRBJ1-1
CDR3 DNA: TGCAGCGCCGCCGGAGGAACAGGGGGAATCACTGAAGCTTTCTTT
CDR3 protein: CSAAGGTGGITEAFF

clone size: many
V gene: TRBV29-1
D gene: TRBD1
J gene: TRBJ2-3
CDR3 DNA: TGCAGCGTCGGGACAGATCCTTCCACAGATACGCAGTATTTT
CDR3 protein: CSVGTDPSTDTQYF

clone size: many
V gene: TRBV7-2
D gene: TRBD2
J gene: TRBJ2-5
CDR3 DNA: TGTGCCAGCAGCCCCCGGATCGGGCTAGCGGGGAGGCAAGAGACCCAGTACTTC
CDR3 protein: CASSPRIGLAGRQETQYF

clone size: NA
V gene: TRBV3-1
D gene: NA
J gene: TRBJ2-2
CDR3 DNA: TGTGCCAGCAGCCCCCAGACACCACCGAACACCGGGGAGCTGTTTTTT
CDR3 protein: CASSPQTPPNTGELFF

clone size: many
V gene: TRBV7-8
D gene: TRBD1
J gene: TRBJ2-7
CDR3 DNA: TGTGCCAGCAGCGTAGGACAGGGGGCTGTAAACGAGCAGTACTTC
CDR3 protein: CASSVGQGAVNEQYF

clone size: many
V gene: TRBV28
D gene: NA
J gene: TRBJ2-1
CDR3 DNA: TGTGCCAGCAGTTTCCACATCCCGAGGGAGCAGTTCTTC
CDR3 protein: CASSFHIPREQFF

clone size: many
V gene: TRBV29-1
D gene: TRBD2
J gene: TRBJ2-2
CDR3 DNA: TGCAGCGTTGGAGGGCTAGCGGGGGGCTCAACCACCGGGGAGCTGTTTTTT
CDR3 protein: CSVGGLAGGSTTGELFF

clone size: many
V gene: TRBV7-2
D gene: TRBD1
J gene: TRBJ2-7
CDR3 DNA: TGTGCCAGCAGCCGGCAATCGACAGGGGAGATGTACGAGCAGTACTTC
CDR3 protein: CASSRQSTGEMYEQYF

clone size: many
V gene: TRBV7-2
D gene: NA
J gene: TRBJ2-7
CDR3 DNA: TGTGCCAGCACCCCCCGCTGGGGGGCCGGCCACGAGCAGTACTTC
CDR3 protein: CASTPRWGAGHEQYF

clone size: many
V gene: TRBV7-2
D gene: NA
J gene: TRBJ2-3
CDR3 DNA: TGTGCCAGCAGCGTCTGGGACCTCACCGCAGGGACGCAGTATTTT
CDR3 protein: CASSVWDLTAGTQYF

clone size: many
V gene: TRBV19
D gene: NA
J gene: TRBJ1-2
CDR3 DNA: TGTGCCACCCGGGACGTCTCCCTATATGGCTACACCTTC
CDR3 protein: CATRDVSLYGYTF

clone size: many
V gene: TRBV7-2
D gene: NA
J gene: TRBJ1-2
CDR3 DNA: TGTGCCAGCAGCCCACCTCACGAGGAGGTCCGTGGCTACACCTTC
CDR3 protein: CASSPPHEEVRGYTF

clone size: many
V gene: TRBV7-2
D gene: TRBD1
J gene: TRBJ2-4
CDR3 DNA: TGTGCCAGCAGTTTACTGCGGACAGGGGGAGCCCCTGACTTC
CDR3 protein: CASSLLRTGGAPDF

clone size: many
V gene: TRBV7-2
D gene: TRBD1
J gene: TRBJ1-4
CDR3 DNA: TGTGCCAGCAGCCACCACAGGGGGCCGACTAATGAAAAACTGTTTTTT
CDR3 protein: CASSHHRGPTNEKLFF

clone size: NA
V gene: TRBV5-4
D gene: TRBD2
J gene: TRBJ2-5
CDR3 DNA: TGTGCCAGCAGCTCCGGACTAGCCGAACTCCAAGAGACCCAGTACTTC
CDR3 protein: CASSSGLAELQETQYF

clone size: many
V gene: TRBV11-1
D gene: TRBD2
J gene: TRBJ2-1
CDR3 DNA: TGTGCCAGCAGCTCCTCTAGCGGGCCCGACAATGAGCAGTTCTTC
CDR3 protein: CASSSSSGPDNEQFF

clone size: many
V gene: TRBV10-3
D gene: NA
J gene: TRBJ1-1
CDR3 DNA: TGTGCCATCAGTGAGTCCCGAGGCGTTGGGACTGAAGCTTTCTTT
CDR3 protein: CAISESRGVGTEAFF

clone size: many
V gene: TRBV7-9
D gene: TRBD1
J gene: TRBJ1-6
CDR3 DNA: TGTGCCAGCAGCTTAGCGACGACAGGGCGTAATTCACCCCTCCACTTT
CDR3 protein: CASSLATTGRNSPLHF

clone size: many
V gene: TRBV7-2
D gene: NA
J gene: TRBJ2-5
CDR3 DNA: TGTGCCAGCAGCGCGAAAACGGGGCGAGCGCAAGAGACCCAGTACTTC
CDR3 protein: CASSAKTGRAQETQYF

clone size: many
V gene: TRBV6-1
D gene: NA
J gene: TRBJ2-1
CDR3 DNA: TGTGCCAGCAGCCAGCTCTACGAGCAGTTCTTC
CDR3 protein: CASSQLYEQFF

clone size: many
V gene: TRBV4-1
D gene: NA
J gene: TRBJ2-6
CDR3 DNA: TGCGCCAGCAGCCAAGGAGGGCACTCTGGGGCCAACGTCCTGACTTTC
CDR3 protein: CASSQGGHSGANVLTF

clone size: many
V gene: TRBV6-1
D gene: NA
J gene: TRBJ1-6
CDR3 DNA: NA
CDR3 protein: CASSSSGLRVSPLHF

clone size: NA
V gene: TRBV9
D gene: NA
J gene: TRBJ2-2
CDR3 DNA: TGTGCCAGCAGCCCCATTAGGAGGGCGAGCACCGGGGAGCTGTTTTTT
CDR3 protein: CASSPIRRASTGELFF

clone size: many
V gene: TRBV6-2/TRBV6-3
D gene: NA
J gene: TRBJ1-5
CDR3 DNA: TGTGCCAGCAGCCCGGACTTCTTCAGGCCCCAGCATTTT
CDR3 protein: CASSPDFFRPQHF

clone size: many
V gene: TRBV12-3/TRBV12-4
D gene: NA
J gene: TRBJ1-5
CDR3 DNA: TGTGCCAGCAGCCCAACCTCAACATGGCAGCCCCAGCATTTT
CDR3 protein: CASSPTSTWQPQHF

clone size: many
V gene: TRBV19
D gene: NA
J gene: TRBJ1-1
CDR3 DNA: TGTGCCAGTAGTATGGGCAGGTTTGAAGCTTTCTTT
CDR3 protein: CASSMGRFEAFF

clone size: many
V gene: TRBV29-1
D gene: NA
J gene: TRBJ1-1
CDR3 DNA: TGCAGCGTTGATCGTCCCGGGATTATGAACACTGAAGCTTTCTTT
CDR3 protein: CSVDRPGIMNTEAFF

clone size: many
V gene: TRBV6-1
D gene: NA
J gene: TRBJ2-1
CDR3 DNA: TGTGCCAGCAGTTATTTGGCAGGGGATAATGAGCAGTTCTTC
CDR3 protein: CASSYLAGDNEQFF

clone size: many
V gene: TRBV14
D gene: TRBD1
J gene: TRBJ1-1
CDR3 DNA: TGTGCCAGCAGCCACCGACAGGGGAGGAACACTGAAGCTTTCTTT
CDR3 protein: CASSHRQGRNTEAFF

clone size: many
V gene: TRBV18
D gene: NA
J gene: TRBJ1-2
CDR3 DNA: TGTGCCAGCTCACCACCAAGTGCGCAGAGCTATGGCTACACCTTC
CDR3 protein: CASSPPSAQSYGYTF

clone size: many
V gene: TRBV7-3
D gene: NA
J gene: TRBJ1-5
CDR3 DNA: TGTGCCCTCACGGCTAAAGGCATGAGCAATCAGCCCCAGCATTTT
CDR3 protein: CALTAKGMSNQPQHF

clone size: many
V gene: TRBV19
D gene: TRBD1
J gene: TRBJ2-7
CDR3 DNA: TGTGCCAGTAGTATCGCCGTGACAGGGGGGACCTACGAGCAGTACTTC
CDR3 protein: CASSIAVTGGTYEQYF

clone size: many
V gene: TRBV7-8
D gene: NA
J gene: TRBJ2-5
CDR3 DNA: TGTGCCAGCAGCTTAGGGTCCTGGGAGACCCAGTACTTC
CDR3 protein: CASSLGSWETQYF

clone size: many
V gene: TRBV7-2
D gene: TRBD1
J gene: TRBJ2-7
CDR3 DNA: TGTGCCAGCAGCTTGACAGGGTCAGAGAGTATTTTTTCCTACGAGCAGTACTTC
CDR3 protein: CASSLTGSESIFSYEQYF

clone size: few
V gene: TRBV5-4
D gene: TRBD2
J gene: TRBJ2-3
CDR3 DNA: TGTGCCAGCACCCCCCAGCGGGGTTCAGATACGCAGTATTTT
CDR3 protein: CASTPQRGSDTQYF

clone size: many
V gene: TRBV6-2/TRBV6-3
D gene: NA
J gene: TRBJ2-1
CDR3 DNA: TGTGCCAGCAGTTACTCCTGGGGCTCCTACAATGAGCAGTTCTTC
CDR3 protein: CASSYSWGSYNEQFF